This entry describes one T cell receptor (beta chain). The antigen is unknown. Only in-frame clones appear in the TCRdb table, and some are missing; sequencing was by immunoSEQ multiplex PCR. The sample consists of some 16,000 clones, 75% to 90% of them appearing once. This specimen comes from a study of PD-L1 blockade in urothelial cancer. Study information: Blood analysis occurred 3 weeks (second dose) and 6 weeks after treatment start. Blood samples had a median of around 150,000 T cells. Study-wide results and limits: Durable benefit accompanied greater 3-week expansion of tumor-associated blood clones.

Time point defined: pretreatment peripheral blood. The patients' disease, urothelial carcinoma, was locally advanced or metastatic. Germline trimming cut 11 bases from V and 3 bases from J; bases unmatched to any gene: 4. Per germline, CDR1 ENHRY and CDR2 SYGVKD. The CDR3 is 12 residues long. This clonotype was obtained from a man between 65 and 85 years old with urothelial cancer. The specimen comprised PBMCs, sampled around atezolizumab (anti-PD-L1) treatment. The chain combines TRBV10-3 with TRBJ1-2, with 9 bases that match TRBD1. The CDR3 region is CASQGADYGYTF. The CDR3 nucleotides are TGTGCCTCACAGGGGGCCGACTATGGCTACACCTTC.